Detailed here is one T cell receptor (beta chain). The data were taken from a study of blood T cell repertoires in COVID-19. At the level of the study: Samples taken during acute and convalescent COVID-19 were collected in the United States, Italy and Spain.

The repertoire was sequenced with immunoSEQ multiplex PCR; TCRdb's copy has only in-frame clones and lacks some. The table lists 360,000 or so clones, roughly nine tenths of them singletons. V was cut by 4 bases and J by 9 bases, with 10 bases left in between. This CDR3 contains 13 residues. From germline, CDR1 is LGHDT and CDR2 YNNKEL (reference sequence). Specimen: peripheral blood. This chain connects TRBV3-1 (or the pseudogene TRBV3-2) to TRBJ1-6; possible D gene TRBD1, 5 bases. This sequence originates from a woman aged 55-70 years with COVID-19, enrolled during active disease. The CDR3 coding sequence is TGTGCCAGCAGCCCCAGGGACTTTTCACCCCTCCACTTT. This translates into CASSPRDFSPLHF.